A selection of T cell receptor beta chains follows, all from one sample in a study of regulatory T cells in long-lasting Graves disease. Via MiXCR, TCRdb re-called the multiplex PCR reads, giving one row per CDR3 protein. The sample carries 300,000 to 400,000 distinct CDR3 sequences, around a fifth recorded once. Sequenced here: peripheral blood mononuclear cells (PBMCs), sampled when the disease was refractory, from a patient treated with antithyroid drugs. All receptors come from a female donor with Graves disease. The CDR3 runs from the conserved cysteine through the conserved F or W. Fields, in order: clone size, V gene, J gene, D gene, CDR3 DNA, CDR3 protein. The D gene is left open where the match is weak. For some rows the clone size is stated as once, few or many, or as a class when expanded; others skip it.

clone_size: .; v_call: TRBV24-1; j_call: TRBJ1-2; d_call: TRBD1; cdr3_nt: TGTGCCACCAGTGACTGGGACAGCTATGGCTACACCTTC; cdr3_aa: CATSDWDSYGYTF
clone_size: .; v_call: TRBV7-8; j_call: TRBJ2-4; d_call: .; cdr3_nt: TGTGCCAGCAGCCTACGTCTCGGGGTTGTGGACATTCAGTACTTC; cdr3_aa: CASSLRLGVVDIQYF
clone_size: many; v_call: TRBV12-3/TRBV12-4; j_call: TRBJ1-3; d_call: TRBD1; cdr3_nt: TGTGCCAGCAATCTACAGGGGGCTGGAAACACCATATATTTT; cdr3_aa: CASNLQGAGNTIYF
clone_size: .; v_call: TRBV18; j_call: TRBJ2-5; d_call: TRBD2; cdr3_nt: TGTGCCAGCTCCGCGGGACTAGCGGGAGGGATTGGTGGCGAGACCCAGTACTTC; cdr3_aa: CASSAGLAGGIGGETQYF
clone_size: many; v_call: TRBV7-2; j_call: TRBJ2-5; d_call: .; cdr3_nt: TGTGCCAGCAGCTTAGGGCCCCAGACCCAGTACTTC; cdr3_aa: CASSLGPQTQYF
clone_size: .; v_call: TRBV4-1; j_call: TRBJ2-7; d_call: .; cdr3_nt: TGCGCCAGCAGCCAAGCTAGGGTCAAGGGGCAGGGCTACGAGCAGTACTTC; cdr3_aa: CASSQARVKGQGYEQYF
clone_size: many; v_call: TRBV2; j_call: TRBJ2-5; d_call: TRBD2; cdr3_nt: TGTGCCAGCACCCTGGGACTAGCGGGAGCACAAGAGACCCAGTACTTC; cdr3_aa: CASTLGLAGAQETQYF
clone_size: many; v_call: TRBV28; j_call: TRBJ1-3; d_call: .; cdr3_nt: TGTGCCAGCAGTTTCCACGGGGGAGGGGGAAACACCATATATTTT; cdr3_aa: CASSFHGGGGNTIYF
clone_size: .; v_call: TRBV11-1; j_call: TRBJ1-1; d_call: .; cdr3_nt: TGTGCCAGCAGCCCCGCGGCGCGCGCCCTCACTGAAGCTTTCTTT; cdr3_aa: CASSPAARALTEAFF
clone_size: .; v_call: TRBV12-3/TRBV12-4; j_call: TRBJ2-1; d_call: .; cdr3_nt: TGTGCCAGCAGACAGGGCGGCTACAATGAGCAGTTCTTC; cdr3_aa: CASRQGGYNEQFF
clone_size: many; v_call: TRBV28; j_call: TRBJ2-5; d_call: TRBD1; cdr3_nt: TGTGCCAGCAGTTTGTCACCGGGACAGGGGCAAGAGACCCAGTACTTC; cdr3_aa: CASSLSPGQGQETQYF
clone_size: many; v_call: TRBV6-1; j_call: TRBJ1-2; d_call: .; cdr3_nt: TGTGCCAGCAGCCAACCGGACCCCCATGGCTACACCTTC; cdr3_aa: CASSQPDPHGYTF
clone_size: .; v_call: TRBV4-1; j_call: TRBJ1-1; d_call: .; cdr3_nt: TGCGCCAGCAGCTCTGGACTAATAATTCGCGGGAACACTGAAGCTTTCTTT; cdr3_aa: CASSSGLIIRGNTEAFF
clone_size: few; v_call: TRBV27; j_call: TRBJ1-1; d_call: .; cdr3_nt: TGTGCCAGCAGTTTTGAGGTGGGGAACACTGAAGCTTTCTTT; cdr3_aa: CASSFEVGNTEAFF
clone_size: .; v_call: TRBV6-2/TRBV6-3; j_call: TRBJ1-6; d_call: .; cdr3_nt: TGTGCCAGCAGCTCGGACAGTGCTTATAATTCACCCCTCCACTTT; cdr3_aa: CASSSDSAYNSPLHF
clone_size: many; v_call: TRBV5-1; j_call: TRBJ1-1; d_call: .; cdr3_nt: TGCGCCAGCTCAAAACAGAACACTGAAGCTTTCTTT; cdr3_aa: CASSKQNTEAFF
clone_size: many; v_call: TRBV18; j_call: TRBJ2-5; d_call: .; cdr3_nt: TGTGCCAGCTCACCCTGGGACGGTGGAGAGACCCAGTACTTC; cdr3_aa: CASSPWDGGETQYF
clone_size: many; v_call: TRBV28; j_call: TRBJ1-5; d_call: TRBD1; cdr3_nt: TGTGCCAGCAGTTTATGGACAGGGGGTCGTAGCAATCAGCCCCAGCATTTT; cdr3_aa: CASSLWTGGRSNQPQHF
clone_size: many; v_call: TRBV6-1; j_call: TRBJ2-5; d_call: .; cdr3_nt: TGTGCCAGCAGTGCGACGGGACAAGAGACCCAGTACTTC; cdr3_aa: CASSATGQETQYF
clone_size: many; v_call: TRBV12-3/TRBV12-4; j_call: TRBJ1-6; d_call: TRBD1; cdr3_nt: TGTGCCAGCAGTCCCCGGGACAGAGATTCACCCCTCCACTTT; cdr3_aa: CASSPRDRDSPLHF
clone_size: many; v_call: TRBV27; j_call: TRBJ1-5; d_call: .; cdr3_nt: TGTGCCAGCAGACCACACCGAAGGGGGATATATAGCAATCAGCCCCAGCATTTT; cdr3_aa: CASRPHRRGIYSNQPQHF
clone_size: .; v_call: TRBV6-1; j_call: TRBJ2-5; d_call: TRBD1; cdr3_nt: TGTGCCAGCAGCCCACTAGGGACAGTTCAAGAGACCCAGTACTTC; cdr3_aa: CASSPLGTVQETQYF